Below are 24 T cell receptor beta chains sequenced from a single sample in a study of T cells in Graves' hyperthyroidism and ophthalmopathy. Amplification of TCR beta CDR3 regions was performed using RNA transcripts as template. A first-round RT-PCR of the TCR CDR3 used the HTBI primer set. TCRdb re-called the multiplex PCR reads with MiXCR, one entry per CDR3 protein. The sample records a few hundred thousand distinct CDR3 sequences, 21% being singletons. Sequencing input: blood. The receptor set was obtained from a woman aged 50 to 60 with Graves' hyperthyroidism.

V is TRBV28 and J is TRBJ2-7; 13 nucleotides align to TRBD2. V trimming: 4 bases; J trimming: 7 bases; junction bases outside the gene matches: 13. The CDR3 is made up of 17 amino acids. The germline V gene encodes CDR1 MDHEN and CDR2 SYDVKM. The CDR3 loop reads CASSSTVTSGGRQEQYF. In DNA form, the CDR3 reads TGTGCCAGCAGTTCCACAGTGACTAGCGGGGGGCGACAGGAGCAGTACTTC.

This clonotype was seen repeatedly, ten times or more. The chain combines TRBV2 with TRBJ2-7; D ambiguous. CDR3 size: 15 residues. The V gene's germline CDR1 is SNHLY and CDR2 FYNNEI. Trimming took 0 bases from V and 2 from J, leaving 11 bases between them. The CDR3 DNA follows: TGTGCCAGCAGTGAAGCCCAATCACCTACCTACGAGCAGTACTTC. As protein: CASSEAQSPTYEQYF.

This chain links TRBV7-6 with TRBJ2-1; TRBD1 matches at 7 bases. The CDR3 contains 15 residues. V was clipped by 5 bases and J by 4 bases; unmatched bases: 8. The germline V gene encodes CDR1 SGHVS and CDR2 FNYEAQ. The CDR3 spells CASSLNLQGYNEQFF. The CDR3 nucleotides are TGTGCCAGCAGCCTCAACTTACAGGGGTACAATGAGCAGTTCTTC.

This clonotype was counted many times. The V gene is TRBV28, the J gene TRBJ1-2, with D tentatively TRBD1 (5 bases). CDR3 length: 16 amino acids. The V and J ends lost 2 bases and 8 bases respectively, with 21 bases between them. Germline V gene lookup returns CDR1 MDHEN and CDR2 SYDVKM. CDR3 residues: CASSLVRQGSSGGYTF. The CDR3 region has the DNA TGTGCCAGCAGTTTAGTGAGGCAGGGCTCATCAGGGGGCTACACCTTC.

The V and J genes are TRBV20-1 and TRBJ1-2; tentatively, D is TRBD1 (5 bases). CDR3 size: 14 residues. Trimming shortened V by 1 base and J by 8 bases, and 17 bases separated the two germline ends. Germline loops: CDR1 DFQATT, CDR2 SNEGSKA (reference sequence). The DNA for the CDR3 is TGCAGTGCTAGAGCACTACGGGGGACGGAAGGCTACACCTTC. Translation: CSARALRGTEGYTF.

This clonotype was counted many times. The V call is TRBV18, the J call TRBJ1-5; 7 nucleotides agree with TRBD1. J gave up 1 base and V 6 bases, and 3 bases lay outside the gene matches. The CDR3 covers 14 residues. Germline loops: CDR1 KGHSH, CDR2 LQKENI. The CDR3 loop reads CASSQQGSNQPQHF. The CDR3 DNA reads TGTGCCAGCTCCCAACAGGGGAGCAATCAGCCCCAGCATTTT.

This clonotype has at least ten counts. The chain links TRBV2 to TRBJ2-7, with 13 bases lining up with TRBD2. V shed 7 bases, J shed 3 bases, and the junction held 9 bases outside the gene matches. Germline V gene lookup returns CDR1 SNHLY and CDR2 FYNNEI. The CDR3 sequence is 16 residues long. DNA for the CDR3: TGTGCCAGCATCGGGACTAGCGGGATCATTAACTACGAGCAGTACTTC. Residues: CASIGTSGIINYEQYF.

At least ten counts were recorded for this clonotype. The CDR3 is CATSDSLTRGYTF. The CDR3 nucleotides read TGTGCCACCAGTGATTCACTGACAAGGGGCTACACCTTC. The rearrangement joins TRBV24-1 to TRBJ1-2; D is ambiguous. The CDR3 is 13 amino acids. In germline, CDR1 is KGHDR, CDR2 SFDVKD. The V gene lost 2 bases and the J gene lost 8 bases, with 11 bases spanning the gap.

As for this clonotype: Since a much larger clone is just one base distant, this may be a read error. CDR3 protein: CAIGGQANDPYEQYF. CDR3 coding DNA: TGTGCCATCGGAGGTCAGGCAAACGATCCCTACGAGCAGTACTTC. This chain connects TRBV10-3 to TRBJ2-7; a possible D gene is TRBD2 (5 bases). Germline CDR1 reads ENHRY; CDR2 reads SYGVKD. V dropped 8 bases and J dropped 2 bases, with 19 bases sitting between them. The length of the CDR3 is 15 residues.

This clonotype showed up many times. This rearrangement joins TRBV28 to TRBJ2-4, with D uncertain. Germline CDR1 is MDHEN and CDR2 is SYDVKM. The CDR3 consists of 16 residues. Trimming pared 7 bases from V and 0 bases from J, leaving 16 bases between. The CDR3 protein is CASKTNSVAAKNIQYF. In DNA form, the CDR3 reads TGTGCCAGCAAAACTAACAGCGTGGCAGCCAAAAACATTCAGTACTTC.

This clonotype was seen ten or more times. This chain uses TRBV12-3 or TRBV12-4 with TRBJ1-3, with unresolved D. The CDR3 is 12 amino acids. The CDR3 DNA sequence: TGTGTTTGCTCCGGAAGGGGAAACACCATATATTTT. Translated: CVCSGRGNTIYF.

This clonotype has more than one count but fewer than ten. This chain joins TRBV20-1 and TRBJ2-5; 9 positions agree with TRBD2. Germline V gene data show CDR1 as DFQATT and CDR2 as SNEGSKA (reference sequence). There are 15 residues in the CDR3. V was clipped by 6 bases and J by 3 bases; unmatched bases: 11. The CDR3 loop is CSANRRAGGKETQYF. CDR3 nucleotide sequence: TGCAGTGCAAATAGGCGGGCGGGGGGGAAAGAGACCCAGTACTTC.

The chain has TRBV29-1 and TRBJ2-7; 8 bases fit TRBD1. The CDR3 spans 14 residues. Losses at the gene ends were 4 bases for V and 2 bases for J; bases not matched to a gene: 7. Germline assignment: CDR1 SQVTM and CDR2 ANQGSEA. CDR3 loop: CSVAPRQGPYEQYF. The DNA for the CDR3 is TGCAGCGTTGCTCCCCGACAGGGGCCCTACGAGCAGTACTTC.

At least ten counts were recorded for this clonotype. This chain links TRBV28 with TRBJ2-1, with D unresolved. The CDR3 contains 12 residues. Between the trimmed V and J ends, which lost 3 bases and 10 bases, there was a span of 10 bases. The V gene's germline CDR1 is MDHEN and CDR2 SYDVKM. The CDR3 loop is CASSFVLGEQFF. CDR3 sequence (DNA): TGTGCCAGCAGTTTTGTACTCGGGGAGCAGTTCTTC.

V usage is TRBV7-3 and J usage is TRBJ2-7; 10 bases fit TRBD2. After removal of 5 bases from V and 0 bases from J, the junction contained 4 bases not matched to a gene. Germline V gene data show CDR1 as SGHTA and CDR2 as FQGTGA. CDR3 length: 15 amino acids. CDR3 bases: TGTGCCAGCAGCCTCGCTAGCGGGGGCTCCTACGAGCAGTACTTC. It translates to CASSLASGGSYEQYF. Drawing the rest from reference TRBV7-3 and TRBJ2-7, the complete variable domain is GAGVSQTPSNKVTEKGKYVELRCDPISGHTALYWYRQSLGQGPEFLIYFQGTGAADDSGLPNDRFFAVRPEGSVSTLKIQRTERGDSAVYLCASSLASGGSYEQYFGPGTRLTVT.

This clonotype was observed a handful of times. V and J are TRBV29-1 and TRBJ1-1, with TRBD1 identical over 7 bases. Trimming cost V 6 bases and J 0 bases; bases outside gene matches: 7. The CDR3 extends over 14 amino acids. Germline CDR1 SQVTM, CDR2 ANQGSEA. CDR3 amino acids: CSVKGAGLNTEAFF. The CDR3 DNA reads TGCAGCGTCAAGGGGGCAGGGCTGAACACTGAAGCTTTCTTT.

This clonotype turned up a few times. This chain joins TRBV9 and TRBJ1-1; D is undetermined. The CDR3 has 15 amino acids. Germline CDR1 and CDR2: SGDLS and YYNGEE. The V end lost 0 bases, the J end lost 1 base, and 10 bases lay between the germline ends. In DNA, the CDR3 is TGTGCCAGCAGCGTAGCCCAGGTATCGAACACTGAAGCTTTCTTT. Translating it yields CASSVAQVSNTEAFF.

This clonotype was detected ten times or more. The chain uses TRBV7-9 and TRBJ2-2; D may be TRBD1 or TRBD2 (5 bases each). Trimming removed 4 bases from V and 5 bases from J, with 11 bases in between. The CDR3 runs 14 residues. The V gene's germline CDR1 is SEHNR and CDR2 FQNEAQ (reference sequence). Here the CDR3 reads CASSWAGTTGELFF. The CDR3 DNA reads TGTGCCAGCAGCTGGGCAGGGACGACCGGGGAGCTGTTTTTT.

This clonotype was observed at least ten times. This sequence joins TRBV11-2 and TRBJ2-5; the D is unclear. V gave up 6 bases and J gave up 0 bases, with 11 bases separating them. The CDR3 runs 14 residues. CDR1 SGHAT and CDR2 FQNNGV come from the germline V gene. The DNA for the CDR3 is TGTGCCAGCAGGCGCGGTAGGGACCAAGAGACCCAGTACTTC. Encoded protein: CASRRGRDQETQYF.

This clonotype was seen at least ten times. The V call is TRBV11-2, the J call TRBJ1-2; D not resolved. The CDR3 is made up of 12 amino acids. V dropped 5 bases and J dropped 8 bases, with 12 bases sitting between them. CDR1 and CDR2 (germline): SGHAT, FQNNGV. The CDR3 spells CASSKNEWGYTF. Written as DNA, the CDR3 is TGTGCCAGCAGCAAAAACGAATGGGGCTACACCTTC.

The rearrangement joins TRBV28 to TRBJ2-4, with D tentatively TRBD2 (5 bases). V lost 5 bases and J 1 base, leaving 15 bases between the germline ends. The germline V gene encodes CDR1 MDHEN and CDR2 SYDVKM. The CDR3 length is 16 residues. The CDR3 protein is CASSPEGPVAKNIQYF. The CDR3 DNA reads TGTGCCAGCAGTCCAGAGGGCCCGGTGGCCAAAAACATTCAGTACTTC.

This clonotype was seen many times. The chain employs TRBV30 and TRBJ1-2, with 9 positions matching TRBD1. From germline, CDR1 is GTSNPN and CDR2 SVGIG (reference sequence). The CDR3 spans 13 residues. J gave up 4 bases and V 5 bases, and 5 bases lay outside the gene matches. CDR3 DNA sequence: TGTGCCTGGTCGGACAGGGGCATCTATGGCTACACCTTC. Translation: CAWSDRGIYGYTF.

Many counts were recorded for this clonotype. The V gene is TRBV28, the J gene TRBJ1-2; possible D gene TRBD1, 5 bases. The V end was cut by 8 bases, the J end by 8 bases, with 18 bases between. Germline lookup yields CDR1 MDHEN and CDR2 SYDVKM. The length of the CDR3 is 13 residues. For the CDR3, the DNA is TGTGCCAGCCGGCAGGGCATCTCTGCGGGCTACACCTTC. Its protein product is CASRQGISAGYTF.

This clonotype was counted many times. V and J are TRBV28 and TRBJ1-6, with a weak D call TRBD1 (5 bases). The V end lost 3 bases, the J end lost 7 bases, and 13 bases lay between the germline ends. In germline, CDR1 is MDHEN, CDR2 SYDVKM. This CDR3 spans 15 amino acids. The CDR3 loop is CASSLGGVKNSPLHF. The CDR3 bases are TGTGCCAGCAGTTTGGGGGGGGTGAAGAATTCACCCCTCCACTTT.